The 13 T cell receptor beta chains given below trace back to one sample, sequenced in a study of blood T cell repertoires in COVID-19. The repertoire was sequenced with immunoSEQ multiplex PCR; TCRdb's copy has only in-frame clones and lacks some. The sample has around 200,000 clones, 86% seen once. Sequencing used PBMCs or T cells enriched from blood (not recorded which). The receptors here all came from a woman aged 40-49 years with acute COVID-19.

This clone occurred once. The rearrangement links TRBV7-9 to TRBJ1-1; D is undetermined. V lost 1 base to trimming and J lost 1 base, with 10 bases between them. Germline assignment: CDR1 SEHNR and CDR2 FQNEAQ (reference sequence). The CDR3 extends over 15 amino acids. The CDR3 reads CASSLVGWSNTEAFF. DNA of the CDR3: TGTGCCAGCAGCTTAGTCGGTTGGTCGAACACTGAAGCTTTCTTT.

The chain uses TRBV28 and TRBJ1-6; tentative D call: TRBD1 (5 bases). The CDR3 has 14 residues. V was cut by 9 bases and J by 7 bases, with 16 bases left in between. Germline assignment: CDR1 MDHEN and CDR2 SYDVKM. The CDR3 reads CASSSGTHNSPLHF. DNA of the CDR3: TGTGCCAGTTCCTCCGGGACTCACAATTCACCCCTCCACTTT.

The chain links TRBV5-4 to TRBJ1-2, with unresolved D. There are 13 residues in the CDR3. The V end lost 1 base, the J end lost 2 bases, and 6 bases lay between the germline ends. Germline V CDR1 and CDR2: SGHNT, YYREEE (reference sequence). The CDR3 DNA sequence: TGTGCCAGCAGCTTGCCAGAAAACTATGGCTACACCTTC. Protein sequence: CASSLPENYGYTF.

The gene calls are TRBV7-3 and TRBJ2-2, with 12 bases identical to TRBD2. The germline V gene has CDR1 SGHTA and CDR2 FQGTGA. Trimming at V came to 5 bases and at J to 4 bases, leaving 8 bases not matched to a gene. This CDR3 comprises 17 residues. The CDR3 nucleotides read TGTGCCAGCAGCCACCTGACTAGCGGGGGTATCACCGGGGAGCTGTTTTTT. It codes for CASSHLTSGGITGELFF.

The V call is TRBV9, the J call TRBJ2-7; D may be TRBD2 (6 bases). V was cut by 2 bases and J by 2 bases, with 14 bases left in between. Per the germline V gene, CDR1 is SGDLS and CDR2 is YYNGEE. This CDR3 is 15 amino acids long. The CDR3 loop reads CASSVGGAITYEQYF. As DNA, the CDR3 is TGTGCCAGCAGCGTGGGCGGGGCGATAACCTACGAGCAGTACTTC.

The genes are TRBV4-3 and TRBJ2-6, with TRBD1 as a possible D gene (5 bases). This CDR3 region has 18 residues. The V gene's germline CDR1 is LGHNA and CDR2 YSLEER. The germline V and J ends were trimmed by 1 base and 5 bases, with 18 bases remaining between them. The DNA of the CDR3 is TGCGCCAGCAGCCAAGGTCCAGGGCAACCGGGTCGGGCCAACGTCCTGACTTTC. This gives the protein CASSQGPGQPGRANVLTF.

The chain employs TRBV4-1 and TRBJ2-1; D unresolved. The V end lost 4 bases, the J end lost 7 bases, and 8 bases lay between the germline ends. Germline V lookup: CDR1 MGHRA, CDR2 YSYEKL. This CDR3 has 12 residues. The CDR3 coding sequence is TGCGCCAGCAGCCGCGAGATAAATGAGCAGTTCTTC. The encoded protein is CASSREINEQFF.

The chain joins TRBV9 to TRBJ1-1, with D uncertain. Between the trimmed V and J ends, which lost 3 bases and 5 bases, there was a span of 14 bases. This CDR3 is built from 14 residues. Germline values: CDR1 SGDLS, CDR2 YYNGEE. This chain's CDR3 is CASSERPGRTEAFF. The CDR3 DNA sequence: TGTGCCAGCAGCGAACGCCCGGGAAGAACTGAAGCTTTCTTT.

The chain links TRBV2 to TRBJ2-5; D gene uncertain. Trimming removed 6 bases from V and 5 bases from J, with 7 bases in between. The CDR3 extends over 11 amino acids. Germline V gene sequence: CDR1 SNHLY, CDR2 FYNNEI. DNA for the CDR3: TGTGCCAGCAGGAGTAAGGAGACCCAGTACTTC. Translation: CASRSKETQYF. Using reference TRBV2 and TRBJ2-5 for the parts outside the CDR3, the full variable domain is EPEVTQTPSHQVTQMGQEVILRCVPISNHLYFYWYRQILGQKVEFLVSFYNNEISEKSEIFDDQFSVERPDGSNFTLKIRSTKLEDSAMYFCASRSKETQYFGPGTRLLVL.

This clone was detected once. The CDR3 bases are TGTGCCAGCAAGGGGGAAAGAGGGGGTAATCAGCCCCAGCATTTT. Translating it yields CASKGERGGNQPQHF. This chain connects TRBV2 to TRBJ1-5; D is perhaps TRBD1 (6 bases). Trimming left V 7 bases short and J 4 bases short, with 17 bases between. The CDR3 runs 15 residues. CDR1 and CDR2 (germline): SNHLY, FYNNEI.

The J gene is TRBJ1-6, the V gene TRBV9; TRBD1 agrees at 11 bases. CDR1 SGDLS and CDR2 YYNGEE come from the germline V gene. The V and J ends lost 3 bases and 0 bases, in that order; junction bases with no gene match: 5. The CDR3 extends over 18 amino acids. This chain's CDR3 is CASSDRDRGSSYNSPLHF. In DNA, the CDR3 is TGTGCCAGCAGCGACCGGGACAGGGGGAGCTCCTATAATTCACCCCTCCACTTT. The complete variable domain, with remaining parts taken from reference TRBV9 and TRBJ1-6, reads DSGVTQTPKHLITATGQRVTLRCSPRSGDLSVYWYQQSLDQGLQFLIQYYNGEERAKGNILERFSAQQFPDLHSELNLSSLELGDSALYFCASSDRDRGSSYNSPLHFGNGTRLTVT.

The gene calls are TRBV5-4 and TRBJ1-1, with 8 bases identical to TRBD1. This CDR3 is 15 amino acids long. CDR1 is SGHNT, CDR2 YYREEE, per germline (reference sequence). V shed 4 bases and J 1 base; nucleotides not matched to a gene: 6. CDR3 residues: CASSHRTGSNTEAFF. CDR3 nucleotide sequence: TGTGCCAGCAGCCATCGGACAGGGTCGAACACTGAAGCTTTCTTT.

The chain is built from TRBV19 and TRBJ2-6, with D hard to call. Trimming pared 7 bases from V and 4 bases from J, leaving 14 bases between. CDR1 LNHDA and CDR2 SQIVND come from the germline V gene (reference sequence). The CDR3 has 15 amino acids. CDR3 nucleotide sequence: TGTGCCAGTACCGCTGGTTCCACAGGGGCCAACGTCCTGACTTTC. It translates to CASTAGSTGANVLTF.